This TCR beta chain appears in the sequencing data of a study of OX40 agonist ivuxolimab in advanced cancers. Study context: The study reported partial responses in three patients: one hepatocellular carcinoma, two cutaneous melanoma.

This clone has only one observation. The repertoire was sequenced with immunoSEQ multiplex PCR; TCRdb's copy has only in-frame clones and lacks some. The table shows about 32,000 clones, with roughly nine tenths occurring only once. Excluded were patients having autoimmune disease history or systemic immunosuppression. Peripheral blood came from all dose cohorts at three timepoints. There are 13 residues in the CDR3. Germline CDR1 is SGHTA and CDR2 is FQGTGA. V lost 2 bases, J lost 7 bases, and 11 bases lay in between. The gene calls are TRBV7-3 and TRBJ2-5, with D possibly called TRBD1 or TRBD2 (6 bases each). This sequence originates from an adult with an advanced solid tumor such as melanoma, head and neck, liver or kidney cancer. This specimen was CD4+ or CD8+ T cells sorted from blood, taken in a trial of the OX40 agonist ivuxolimab. CDR3 in amino acids: CASSLGGPGTQYF. CDR3 DNA: TGTGCCAGCAGCTTAGGGGGGCCCGGGACCCAGTACTTC.